The 14 T cell receptor beta chains below were found in one sample sequenced in a study of T cell clonotyping in hematopoietic cell transplantation. The table came from immunoSEQ multiplex PCR; TCRdb's copy has only in-frame clones and leaves some out. This repertoire shows thousands of clones, approximately 96% found once; its top ten account for less than 0.6%. The input for sequencing was PBMCs, taken 30 days after allogeneic stem cell transplant. Source of these receptors: a male patient aged 35 to 55 who had an allogeneic stem cell transplant from a related donor, so the T cells may come from the graft donor. Some clones in this sample may be carry-over from other donors' samples.

The chain has TRBV30 and TRBJ2-1; D perhaps matches TRBD2 (6 bases). Trimming cost V 2 bases and J 12 bases, with 14 bases left between them. Germline values: CDR1 GTSNPN, CDR2 SVGIG (reference sequence). This CDR3 has 12 amino acids. This CDR3 reads CAWSRERASQFF. The CDR3 region has the DNA TGTGCCTGGAGTCGGGAGCGGGCCTCGCAGTTCTTC.

The table lists this clone with a count of one. The rearrangement joins TRBV6-5 to TRBJ2-7, with 8 bases fitting TRBD1. Germline-derived CDR1 and CDR2 are MNHEY and SVGAGI. This CDR3 has 15 residues. V shed 5 bases and J 5 bases; nucleotides not matched to a gene: 11. CDR3: CASSPQAGGVDEQYF. In DNA, the CDR3 is TGTGCCAGCAGTCCGCAGGCAGGGGGCGTTGACGAGCAGTACTTC.

This clone was seen once. The chain combines TRBV4-3 with TRBJ2-7, with no clear D. V lost 0 bases and J 4 bases, leaving 13 bases between the germline ends. Germline CDR1 reads LGHNA; CDR2 reads YSLEER. CDR3 length equals 15 residues. Here the CDR3 reads CASSQDQVFPYEQYF. For the CDR3, the DNA is TGCGCCAGCAGCCAAGATCAGGTCTTTCCTTACGAGCAGTACTTC.

V usage is TRBV11-3 and J usage is TRBJ1-4; 10 positions match TRBD1. CDR3 size: 13 residues. Per germline, CDR1 SGHNT and CDR2 YENEEA. J gave up 10 bases and V 5 bases, and 4 bases lay outside the gene matches. CDR3 sequence: CASSLDRGGKLFF. CDR3 nucleotide sequence: TGTGCCAGCAGCCTGGACAGGGGGGGAAAACTGTTTTTT.

CDR3 protein: CASRPGQGGYEQYF. In nucleotides, the CDR3 is TGTGCCAGCAGGCCGGGACAGGGGGGCTACGAGCAGTACTTC. The chain is built from TRBV6-5 and TRBJ2-7, with 11 bases identical to TRBD1. Germline CDR1 reads MNHEY; CDR2 reads SVGAGI. This CDR3 contains 14 residues. After removal of 6 bases from V and 3 bases from J, the junction contained 4 bases not matched to a gene.

V gene TRBV4-3 combines with J gene TRBJ2-2; the D gene could be TRBD1 or TRBD2 (5 bases each). This CDR3 is 13 amino acids long. V dropped 0 bases and J dropped 11 bases, with 10 bases sitting between them. Germline V gene lookup returns CDR1 LGHNA and CDR2 YSLEER. CDR3 bases: TGCGCCAGCAGCCAAGATCGGGGCGGAGAGCTGTTTTTT. The encoded protein is CASSQDRGGELFF.

This clone was found once. The V call is TRBV12-2, the J call TRBJ2-1; the table assigns TRBD2, which was not confirmed against the DNA. TRBV12-2 is termed a pseudogene. The CDR3 runs to 18 residues. The CDR3 nucleotides are TGTGCAAGTCGCTCGGAGGGAGCCTACGAGGGCTCCTACAATGAGCAGTTCTTC. Protein sequence: CASRSEGAYEGSYNEQFF.

This sequence joins TRBV27 and TRBJ1-2; TRBD1 matches at 9 bases. Germline loops: CDR1 MNHEY, CDR2 SMNVEV (reference sequence). Trimming at V came to 3 bases and at J to 6 bases, leaving 8 bases not matched to a gene. The CDR3 consists of 15 residues. The CDR3 DNA is TGTGCCAGCAGTTTTATGGGGACAGGGCTTGATGGCTACACCTTC. Translated, it gives CASSFMGTGLDGYTF.

This clone showed up just once. The CDR3 loop reads CASSFLRKTSTDTQYF. DNA for the CDR3: TGTGCCAGCAGTTTTTTAAGGAAAACTAGCACAGATACGCAGTATTTT. This chain joins TRBV28 and TRBJ2-3; no clear D. This CDR3 region has 16 residues. Trimming pared 3 bases from V and 0 bases from J, leaving 13 bases between. Germline V gene lookup returns CDR1 MDHEN and CDR2 SYDVKM.

The chain has TRBV7-9 and TRBJ1-2, with TRBD1 as a possible D gene (5 bases). The germline V gene encodes CDR1 SEHNR and CDR2 FQNEAQ (reference sequence). V was shortened by 5 bases and J by 4 bases, with 11 bases between the two germline ends. CDR3 length equals 13 residues. CDR3 region: CASSPAGGYGYTF. In DNA, the CDR3 is TGTGCCAGCAGCCCCGCGGGGGGCTATGGCTACACCTTC.

This chain connects TRBV10-3 to TRBJ1-2; D remains ambiguous. Germline CDR1 is ENHRY and CDR2 is SYGVKD. This CDR3 is built from 15 residues. The V end lost 6 bases, the J end lost 8 bases, and 22 bases lay between the germline ends. CDR3 in amino acids: CAISREPSSGWGYTF. DNA for the CDR3: TGTGCCATCAGCAGAGAACCTTCGTCGGGGTGGGGCTACACCTTC.

This clone was seen just once. The rearrangement uses TRBV4-1 and TRBJ2-1; 8 positions match TRBD2. Germline CDR1 MGHRA, CDR2 YSYEKL. V was clipped by 1 base and J by 6 bases; unmatched bases: 8. The CDR3 covers 16 residues. The CDR3: CASSQVGTSQFNEQFF. DNA for the CDR3: TGCGCCAGCAGCCAAGTCGGGACTAGTCAATTCAATGAGCAGTTCTTC.

The rearrangement uses TRBV7-2 and TRBJ2-7, with 7 bases identical to TRBD1. The CDR3 spans 15 residues. The V gene end was trimmed by 1 base and the J gene end by 6 bases; junction bases not matched to a gene: 9. The germline CDR1 and CDR2 sequences are SGHTA and FQGNSA. CDR3 loop: CASSLDPSYRGEQYF. The CDR3 region has the DNA TGTGCCAGCAGCTTAGACCCTTCCTACAGGGGCGAGCAGTACTTC.

In its sample, this clone was seen once. The rearrangement links TRBV6-1 to TRBJ1-4; unclear D gene. V dropped 9 bases and J dropped 4 bases, with 9 bases sitting between them. Looked up from germline, CDR1 is MNHNS and CDR2 is SASEGT. The CDR3 totals 12 residues. As DNA, the CDR3 is TGTGCCAGGAAGGACCTTAATGAAAAACTGTTTTTT. It translates to CARKDLNEKLFF.